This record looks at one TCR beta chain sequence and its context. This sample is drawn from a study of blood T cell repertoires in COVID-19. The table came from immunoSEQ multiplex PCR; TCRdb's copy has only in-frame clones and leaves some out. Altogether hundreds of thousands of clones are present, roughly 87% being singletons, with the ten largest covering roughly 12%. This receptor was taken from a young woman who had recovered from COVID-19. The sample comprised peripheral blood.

The CDR3 coding sequence is TGCGCCAGCAGCCAAGATGGGACAGGGAGGTATTCTCACGACAATGAGCAGTTCTTC. Translating gives CASSQDGTGRYSHDNEQFF. This sequence joins TRBV4-3 and TRBJ2-1; TRBD1 agrees at 9 bases. The germline gives CDR1 LGHNA, CDR2 YSLEER. The CDR3 is 19 amino acids. V shed 0 bases and J 5 bases; nucleotides not matched to a gene: 14.